Presented here are 5 T cell receptor beta chains from one specimen sequenced in a study of T-cell reconstitution after alpha-beta-depleted transplantation in children. Preparation of the TCRbeta library involved a method that used unique molecular identifiers. MiXCR, run by TCRdb on the PCR reads, gives a single entry per CDR3 protein. Found here are around 960,000 distinct CDR3 sequences, roughly 31% of them singletons; the top ten hold 28%. The sequencing here drew on PBMCs, mostly from graft donor cells, taken 360 days after TCRalphabeta/CD19-depleted stem cell transplant. All receptors derive from a boy under two years old who had a stem cell transplant for SCID, so the T cells may come from the graft donor.

This sequence joins TRBV3-1 and TRBJ2-5; TRBD1 is a possible D gene (6 bases). The CDR3 is 15 residues long. Germline V CDR1 and CDR2: LGHDT, YNNKEL (reference sequence). The V end was cut by 3 bases, the J end by 3 bases, with 14 bases between. The CDR3 reads CASSHQGTNKETQYF. The CDR3 DNA reads TGTGCCAGCAGCCATCAGGGGACCAACAAAGAGACCCAGTACTTC.

In this sample, this clonotype turned up many times. This chain links TRBV20-1 with TRBJ1-1; D gene unclear. CDR3 size: 14 residues. In germline, CDR1 is DFQATT, CDR2 SNEGSKA (reference sequence). Trimming left V 1 base short and J 5 bases short, with 14 bases between. The chain's CDR3 is CSARVSVVGTEAFF. CDR3 nucleotides: TGCAGTGCTAGAGTTTCTGTTGTGGGGACTGAAGCTTTCTTT.

The V call is TRBV28, the J call TRBJ2-7; the D is unclear. Trimming left V 5 bases short and J 6 bases short, with 11 bases between. The CDR3 covers 12 residues. Germline CDR1 is MDHEN and CDR2 is SYDVKM. CDR3 DNA: TGTGCCAGCAGTCCCCTTCGGCGCGAGCAGTACTTC. This sequence encodes CASSPLRREQYF.

This clonotype was counted a single time. The chain recombines TRBV4-2 with TRBJ2-2; 8 nucleotides line up with TRBD1. This CDR3 contains 18 residues. The junction had 14 bases not matched to a gene; V was cut back by 0 bases and J by 8 bases. The germline CDR1 and CDR2 sequences are LGHNA and YNFKEQ. DNA for the CDR3: TGTGCCAGCAGCCAAGATCCCCCCCTCGGACAGGGAGGTGGGGAGCTGTTTTTT. Its translation: CASSQDPPLGQGGGELFF.

This chain connects TRBV29-1 to TRBJ2-1; tentative D call: TRBD2 (6 bases). From germline, CDR1 is SQVTM and CDR2 ANQGSEA. The CDR3 runs 11 residues. The CDR3 DNA reads as TGCACTAGCGCGAACTACAATGAGCAGTTCTTC. It codes for CTSANYNEQFF.